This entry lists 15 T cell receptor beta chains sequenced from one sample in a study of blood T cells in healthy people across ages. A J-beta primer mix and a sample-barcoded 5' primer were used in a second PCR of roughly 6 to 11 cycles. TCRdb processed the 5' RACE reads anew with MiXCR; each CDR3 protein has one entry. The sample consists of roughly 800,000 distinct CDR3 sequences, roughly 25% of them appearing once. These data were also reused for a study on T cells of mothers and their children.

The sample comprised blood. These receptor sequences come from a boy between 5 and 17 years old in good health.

The CDR3 here is CASSLVGGTVGGPQHF. DNA for the CDR3: TGTGCCAGCAGCTTAGTGGGGGGGACAGTCGGAGGGCCCCAGCATTTT. The chain is built from TRBV7-9 and TRBJ1-5, with 7 bases identical to TRBD1. The V segment lost 1 base and the J segment 9 bases; nucleotides outside the gene matches: 12. Germline CDR1 SEHNR, CDR2 FQNEAQ (reference sequence). The CDR3 is made up of 16 amino acids. Full variable domain (remainder filled in from reference TRBV7-9 and TRBJ1-5): DTGVSQNPRHKITKRGQNVTFRCDPISEHNRLYWYRQTLGQGPEFLTYFQNEAQLEKSRLLSDRFSAERPKGSFSTLEIQRTEQGDSAMYLCASSLVGGTVGGPQHFGDGTRLSIL.

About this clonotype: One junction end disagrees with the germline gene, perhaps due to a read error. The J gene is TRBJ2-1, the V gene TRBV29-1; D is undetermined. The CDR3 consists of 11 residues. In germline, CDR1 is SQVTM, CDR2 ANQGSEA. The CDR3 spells CGVELQLGQFF. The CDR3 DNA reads TGCGGCGTTGAGTTGCAGCTAGGGCAGTTCTTC.

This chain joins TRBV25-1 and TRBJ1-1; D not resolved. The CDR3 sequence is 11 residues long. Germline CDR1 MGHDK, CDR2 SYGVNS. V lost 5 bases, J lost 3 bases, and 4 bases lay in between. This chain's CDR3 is CASSYDTEAFF. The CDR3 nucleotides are TGTGCCAGCAGTTATGACACTGAAGCTTTCTTT.

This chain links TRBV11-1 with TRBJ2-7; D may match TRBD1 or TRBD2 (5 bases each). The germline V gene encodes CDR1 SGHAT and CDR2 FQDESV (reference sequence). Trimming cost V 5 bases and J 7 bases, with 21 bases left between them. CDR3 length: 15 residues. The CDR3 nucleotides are TGTGCCAGCAGCCCCCCCAGGGACCGCATCGAGGAGCAGTACTTC. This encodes CASSPPRDRIEEQYF.

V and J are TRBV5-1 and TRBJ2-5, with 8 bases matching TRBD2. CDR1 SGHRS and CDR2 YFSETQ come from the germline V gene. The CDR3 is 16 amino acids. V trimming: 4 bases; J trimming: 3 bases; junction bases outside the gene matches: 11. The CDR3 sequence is CASSPLGSGEKETQYF. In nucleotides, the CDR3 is TGCGCCAGCAGCCCCTTGGGTAGCGGGGAGAAAGAGACCCAGTACTTC.

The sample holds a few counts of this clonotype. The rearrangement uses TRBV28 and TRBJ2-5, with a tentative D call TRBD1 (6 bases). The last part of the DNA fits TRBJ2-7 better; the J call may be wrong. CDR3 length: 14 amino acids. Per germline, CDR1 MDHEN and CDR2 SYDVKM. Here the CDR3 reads CASSAPQGSYEQYF. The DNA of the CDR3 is TGTGCCAGCAGTGCCCCACAGGGTAGCTACGAGCAGTACTTC.

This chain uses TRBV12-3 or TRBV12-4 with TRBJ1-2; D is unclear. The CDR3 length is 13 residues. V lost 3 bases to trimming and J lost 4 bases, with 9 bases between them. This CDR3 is CASSFFRLYGYTF. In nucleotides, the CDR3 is TGTGCCAGCAGTTTTTTCAGGCTCTATGGCTACACCTTC.

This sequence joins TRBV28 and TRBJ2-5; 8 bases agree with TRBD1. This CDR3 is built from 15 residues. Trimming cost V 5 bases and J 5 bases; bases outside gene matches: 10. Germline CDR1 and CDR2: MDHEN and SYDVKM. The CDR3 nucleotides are TGTGCCAGCAGTCTTCTCGGACAGGGTTTGGAGACCCAGTACTTC. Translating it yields CASSLLGQGLETQYF.

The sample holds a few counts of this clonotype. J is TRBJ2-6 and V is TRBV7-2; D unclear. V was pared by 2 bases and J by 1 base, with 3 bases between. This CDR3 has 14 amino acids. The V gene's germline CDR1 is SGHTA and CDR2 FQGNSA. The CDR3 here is CASSLQSGANVLTF. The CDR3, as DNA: TGTGCCAGCAGCTTACAGTCTGGGGCCAACGTCCTGACTTTC.

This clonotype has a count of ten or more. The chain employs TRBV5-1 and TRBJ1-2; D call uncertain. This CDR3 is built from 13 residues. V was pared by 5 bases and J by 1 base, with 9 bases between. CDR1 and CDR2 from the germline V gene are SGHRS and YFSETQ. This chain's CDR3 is CASSTTDNYGYTF. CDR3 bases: TGCGCCAGCAGTACCACTGATAACTATGGCTACACCTTC. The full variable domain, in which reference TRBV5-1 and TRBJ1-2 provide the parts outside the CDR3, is KAGVTQTPRYLIKTRGQQVTLSCSPISGHRSVSWYQQTPGQGLQFLFEYFSETQRNKGNFPGRFSGRQFSNSRSEMNVSTLELGDSALYLCASSTTDNYGYTFGSGTRLTVV.

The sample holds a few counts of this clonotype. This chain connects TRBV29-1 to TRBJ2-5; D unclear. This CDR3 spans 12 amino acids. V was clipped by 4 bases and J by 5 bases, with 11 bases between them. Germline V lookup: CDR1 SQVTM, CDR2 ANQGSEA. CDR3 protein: CSVVWIGETQYF. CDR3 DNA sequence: TGCAGCGTTGTATGGATTGGGGAGACCCAGTACTTC.

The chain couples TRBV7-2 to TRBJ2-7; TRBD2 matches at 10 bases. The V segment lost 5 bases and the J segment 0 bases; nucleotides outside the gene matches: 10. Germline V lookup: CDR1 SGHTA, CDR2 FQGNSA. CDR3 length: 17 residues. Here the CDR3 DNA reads TGTGCCAGCAGCCCTCGGACTAGCGGAATTTACTCCTACGAGCAGTACTTC. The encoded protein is CASSPRTSGIYSYEQYF. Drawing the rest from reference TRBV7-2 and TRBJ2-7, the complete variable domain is GAGVSQSPSNKVTEKGKDVELRCDPISGHTALYWYRQSLGQGLEFLIYFQGNSAPDKSGLPSDRFSAERTGGSVSTLTIQRTQQEDSAVYLCASSPRTSGIYSYEQYFGPGTRLTVT.

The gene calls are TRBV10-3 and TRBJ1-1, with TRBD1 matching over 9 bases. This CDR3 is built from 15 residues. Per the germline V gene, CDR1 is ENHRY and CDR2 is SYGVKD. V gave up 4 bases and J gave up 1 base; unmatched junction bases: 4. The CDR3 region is CAISGDRVWNTEAFF. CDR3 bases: TGTGCCATCAGTGGGGACAGGGTTTGGAACACTGAAGCTTTCTTT.

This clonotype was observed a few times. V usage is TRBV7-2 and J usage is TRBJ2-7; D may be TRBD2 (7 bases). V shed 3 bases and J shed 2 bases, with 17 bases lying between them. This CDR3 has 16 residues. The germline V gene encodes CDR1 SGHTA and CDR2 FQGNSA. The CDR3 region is CASSFETSSGAYEQYF. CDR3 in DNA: TGTGCCAGCAGCTTTGAGACTAGCTCAGGGGCCTACGAGCAGTACTTC.

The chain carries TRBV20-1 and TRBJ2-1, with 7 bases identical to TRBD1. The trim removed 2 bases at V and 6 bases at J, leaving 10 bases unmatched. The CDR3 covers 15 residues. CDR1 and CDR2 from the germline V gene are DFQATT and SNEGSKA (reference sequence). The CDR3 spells CSARHRMTGSNEQFF. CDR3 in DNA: TGCAGTGCTAGACACCGCATGACAGGGTCCAATGAGCAGTTCTTC.